These 15 T cell receptor beta chains share one sample of origin, sequenced in a study of OX40 agonist ivuxolimab in advanced cancers. Method: immunoSEQ multiplex PCR; TCRdb's copy keeps in-frame clones and lacks some. The sample contains fewer than 75,000 clones, about 87% of which appear only once. Specimen: CD4+ or CD8+ T cells sorted from blood, collected in a trial of the OX40 agonist ivuxolimab. The receptors were gathered from an adult with an advanced solid tumor such as melanoma, head and neck, liver or kidney cancer.

This clone was seen just once. The gene calls are TRBV2 and TRBJ2-3; no clear D gene. The CDR3 is 13 residues long. Trimming pared 7 bases from V and 0 bases from J, leaving 8 bases between. The germline V gene encodes CDR1 SNHLY and CDR2 FYNNEI. This chain's CDR3 is CASKLTSTDTQYF. CDR3 bases: TGTGCCAGCAAACTTACTAGCACAGATACGCAGTATTTT.

The chain carries TRBV2 and TRBJ1-2, with 10 positions matching TRBD1. Germline lookup yields CDR1 SNHLY and CDR2 FYNNEI. V was clipped by 4 bases and J by 4 bases; unmatched bases: 0. CDR3 length: 13 amino acids. CDR3 DNA sequence: TGTGCCAGCAGTGGGACAGGGGGCTATGGCTACACCTTC. Amino acids: CASSGTGGYGYTF.

This chain uses TRBV6-6 with TRBJ2-6; no clear D gene. Germline CDR1 reads MNHNY; CDR2 reads SVGAGI (reference sequence). This CDR3 is 16 amino acids long. Trimming left V 5 bases short and J 0 bases short, with 11 bases between. This CDR3 is CASSGTYISGANVLTF. Written as DNA, the CDR3 is TGTGCCAGCAGTGGTACATACATCTCTGGGGCCAACGTCCTGACTTTC.

The chain uses TRBV2 and TRBJ1-5; D perhaps matches TRBD1 (5 bases). Trimming removed 8 bases at V and 3 bases at J, with 14 bases between. Germline assignment: CDR1 SNHLY and CDR2 FYNNEI. CDR3 length: 14 amino acids. The CDR3 loop is CASLGQPFNQPQHF. The CDR3 DNA reads as TGTGCCAGCTTGGGGCAGCCTTTCAATCAGCCCCAGCATTTT.

The chain combines TRBV4-1 with TRBJ1-2; D is undetermined. The CDR3 loop spans 13 amino acids. CDR1 MGHRA and CDR2 YSYEKL come from the germline V gene. Trimming cost V 1 base and J 5 bases, with 8 bases left between them. The chain's CDR3 is CASSQVVGYGYTF. The CDR3 coding sequence is TGCGCCAGCAGCCAAGTTGTGGGTTATGGCTACACCTTC.

V and J are TRBV27 and TRBJ2-2; 10 nucleotides align to TRBD2. The CDR3 totals 20 residues. Germline V gene sequence: CDR1 MNHEY, CDR2 SMNVEV (reference sequence). Trimming at V came to 5 bases and at J to 0 bases, leaving 15 bases not matched to a gene. In DNA, the CDR3 is TGTGCCAGCAGTCGAAGCCTCACCGGCGGACTAGCGGCGAACACCGGGGAGCTGTTTTTT. This sequence encodes CASSRSLTGGLAANTGELFF.

The chain carries TRBV6-1 and TRBJ1-1; D remains unclear. The CDR3 totals 17 residues. Germline lookup yields CDR1 MNHNS and CDR2 SASEGT. Trimming left V 3 bases short and J 3 bases short, with 20 bases between. The chain's CDR3 is CASSDPGRRMKHTEAFF. In DNA form, the CDR3 reads TGTGCCAGCAGTGATCCTGGCCGCCGAATGAAGCACACTGAAGCTTTCTTT.

This chain joins TRBV29-1 and TRBJ1-4; D is possibly TRBD1 (5 bases). The CDR3 totals 12 residues. V shed 4 bases and J shed 12 bases, with 15 bases lying between them. The germline V gene encodes CDR1 SQVTM and CDR2 ANQGSEA. Written as DNA, the CDR3 is TGCAGCGTTGGGGGGGGAGGTTTCGAACTGTTTTTT. This codes for CSVGGGGFELFF.

The chain is built from TRBV19 and TRBJ2-7; the D gene is possibly TRBD2 (6 bases). The CDR3 sequence is 14 residues long. Trimming cost V 6 bases and J 2 bases, with 14 bases left between them. Germline CDR1 and CDR2: LNHDA and SQIVND (reference sequence). The CDR3: CASRSAGGPYEQYF. In DNA, the CDR3 is TGTGCCAGTAGGTCAGCGGGCGGGCCCTACGAGCAGTACTTC.

The CDR3 sequence: CASSFREQETQYF. The DNA for the CDR3 is TGTGCCAGCAGTTTCCGGGAGCAAGAGACCCAGTACTTC. The gene calls are TRBV27 and TRBJ2-5; D possibly corresponds to TRBD2 (6 bases). The germline gives CDR1 MNHEY, CDR2 SMNVEV (reference sequence). CDR3 length: 13 residues. V was clipped by 3 bases and J by 2 bases, with 7 bases between them.

The V and J genes are TRBV27 and TRBJ2-2; 7 bases agree with TRBD1. CDR3 length: 14 amino acids. Germline CDR1 and CDR2: MNHEY and SMNVEV (reference sequence). The V and J ends lost 6 bases and 5 bases, in that order; junction bases with no gene match: 6. CDR3 sequence reads: CASRGTAFTGELFF. As DNA, the CDR3 is TGTGCCAGCAGGGGGACAGCTTTTACCGGGGAGCTGTTTTTT.

This chain connects TRBV27 to TRBJ1-3; D ambiguous. The V end was cut by 5 bases, the J end by 0 bases, with 11 bases between. Per the germline V gene, CDR1 is MNHEY and CDR2 is SMNVEV (reference sequence). CDR3 length: 15 amino acids. The CDR3 DNA reads as TGTGCCAGCAGTCCCCGACTGAGCTCTGGAAACACCATATATTTT. It encodes CASSPRLSSGNTIYF.

The chain links TRBV18 to TRBJ1-1, with a tentative D call TRBD1 (6 bases). The CDR3 runs to 17 residues. V gave up 2 bases and J gave up 2 bases, with 18 bases separating them. CDR1 and CDR2 from the germline V gene are KGHSH and LQKENI. The CDR3 DNA reads TGTGCCAGCTCACCATCCTCGAGGGGGACACCCAACACTGAAGCTTTCTTT. Encoded protein: CASSPSSRGTPNTEAFF.

Concerning this clone: It is likely a read error, because the conserved phenylalanine at the end of the CDR3 is missing. The chain carries TRBV13 and TRBJ1-1; D gene unclear. The CDR3 length is 14 residues. CDR1 and CDR2 from the germline V gene are PRHDT and FYEKMQ (reference sequence). Trimming stripped 1 base from V and 1 base from J, with 7 bases between. The chain's CDR3 is CASSLVTPNTEAFL. CDR3 nucleotides: TGTGCCAGCAGCTTAGTAACCCCGAACACTGAAGCTTTCCTT.

This chain connects TRBV6-1 to TRBJ2-5; tentatively, D is TRBD2 (6 bases). Germline lookup yields CDR1 MNHNS and CDR2 SASEGT. V was shortened by 7 bases and J by 5 bases, with 20 bases between the two germline ends. The CDR3 covers 15 residues. Here the CDR3 DNA reads TGTGCCAGCACTCAATGGAGGGAGGCCAGGGAGACCCAGTACTTC. It translates to CASTQWREARETQYF.